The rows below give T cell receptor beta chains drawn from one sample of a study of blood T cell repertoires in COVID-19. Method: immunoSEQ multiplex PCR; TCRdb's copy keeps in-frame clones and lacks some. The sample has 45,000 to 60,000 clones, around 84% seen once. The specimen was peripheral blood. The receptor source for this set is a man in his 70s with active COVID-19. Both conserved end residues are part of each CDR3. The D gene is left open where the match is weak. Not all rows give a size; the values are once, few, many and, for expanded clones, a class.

cdr3_aa: CASSFSAVANYGYTF
cdr3_nt: TGTGCCAGCAGTTTCTCCGCGGTAGCTAACTATGGCTACACCTTC
j_call: TRBJ1-2
clone_size: -
d_call: -
v_call: TRBV27

cdr3_aa: CASSRDRGPYGYTF
cdr3_nt: TGTGCCAGCAGTCGGGACAGGGGACCTTATGGCTACACCTTC
j_call: TRBJ1-2
clone_size: -
d_call: TRBD1
v_call: TRBV9

cdr3_aa: CAISESSGTANTDTQYF
cdr3_nt: TGTGCCATCAGTGAGTCCTCCGGGACAGCAAACACAGATACGCAGTATTTT
j_call: TRBJ2-3
clone_size: -
d_call: TRBD1
v_call: TRBV10-3

cdr3_aa: CASSLGQGVQPQHF
cdr3_nt: TGTGCCAGCAGCTTGGGGCAGGGGGTACAGCCCCAGCATTTT
j_call: TRBJ1-5
clone_size: -
d_call: TRBD1
v_call: TRBV5-6

cdr3_aa: CASAGQGNQPQHF
cdr3_nt: TGTGCCAGCGCGGGACAGGGCAATCAGCCCCAGCATTTT
j_call: TRBJ1-5
clone_size: -
d_call: TRBD1
v_call: TRBV25-1

cdr3_aa: CASSTSLTALSTGELFF
cdr3_nt: TGTGCCAGCAGCACCTCTTTGACAGCATTGAGCACCGGGGAGCTGTTTTTT
j_call: TRBJ2-2
clone_size: -
d_call: -
v_call: TRBV5-5

cdr3_aa: CASSEGGSNNSPLHF
cdr3_nt: TGTGCCAGCAGTGAAGGAGGGTCCAATAATTCACCCCTCCACTTT
j_call: TRBJ1-6
clone_size: -
d_call: -
v_call: TRBV6-1

cdr3_aa: CASSLVDSQETQYF
cdr3_nt: TGTGCCAGCAGCTTGGTGGACAGCCAAGAGACCCAGTACTTC
j_call: TRBJ2-5
clone_size: -
d_call: -
v_call: TRBV5-6

cdr3_aa: CASRLETGVHYEQYF
cdr3_nt: TGCGCCAGCAGGCTTGAAACAGGGGTCCACTACGAGCAGTACTTC
j_call: TRBJ2-7
clone_size: -
d_call: TRBD1
v_call: TRBV5-1

cdr3_aa: CASSLGQSQNYGYTF
cdr3_nt: TGCGCCAGCAGCTTGGGACAGTCCCAAAACTATGGCTACACCTTC
j_call: TRBJ1-2
clone_size: -
d_call: -
v_call: TRBV5-1

cdr3_aa: CASSLGPQGSDSGNTIYF
cdr3_nt: TGTGCCAGCAGCTTGGGTCCACAGGGGTCAGACTCTGGAAACACCATATATTTT
j_call: TRBJ1-3
clone_size: -
d_call: TRBD1
v_call: TRBV5-5

cdr3_aa: CAAAEQGPYNEQFF
cdr3_nt: TGTGCCGCCGCGGAACAGGGCCCCTACAATGAGCAGTTCTTC
j_call: TRBJ2-1
clone_size: -
d_call: -
v_call: TRBV19

cdr3_aa: CASSFLSGPTYEQYF
cdr3_nt: TGTGCCAGCAGCTTTTTAAGCGGGCCGACCTACGAGCAGTACTTC
j_call: TRBJ2-7
clone_size: -
d_call: -
v_call: TRBV7-2

cdr3_aa: CASSPVGANYGYTF
cdr3_nt: TGTGCCAGCAGCCCCGTGGGAGCTAACTATGGCTACACCTTC
j_call: TRBJ1-2
clone_size: -
d_call: -
v_call: TRBV7-9

cdr3_aa: CASGLVRTGREETQYF
cdr3_nt: TGTGCTAGTGGTTTGGTAAGGACAGGGCGCGAAGAGACCCAGTACTTC
j_call: TRBJ2-5
clone_size: -
d_call: TRBD1
v_call: TRBV12-5

cdr3_aa: CASSPTASGGANEQFF
cdr3_nt: TGTGCCAGCTCACCCACTGCTAGCGGGGGGGCTAATGAGCAGTTCTTC
j_call: TRBJ2-1
clone_size: -
d_call: TRBD2
v_call: TRBV18

cdr3_aa: CASGYQRGGGADTQYF
cdr3_nt: TGTGCTAGTGGTTACCAGCGGGGGGGCGGGGCAGATACGCAGTATTTT
j_call: TRBJ2-3
clone_size: once
d_call: TRBD2
v_call: TRBV12-5

cdr3_aa: CASIGRNNEQFF
cdr3_nt: TGTGCCAGCATCGGGAGAAACAATGAGCAGTTCTTC
j_call: TRBJ2-1
clone_size: -
d_call: -
v_call: TRBV3-1/TRBV3-2

cdr3_aa: CASSSGQGRNTEAFF
cdr3_nt: TGTGCCAGCAGCTCCGGACAGGGACGAAACACTGAAGCTTTCTTT
j_call: TRBJ1-1
clone_size: -
d_call: TRBD1
v_call: TRBV7-3

cdr3_aa: CAILDRGQETQYF
cdr3_nt: TGTGCCATCCTAGACAGGGGGCAAGAGACCCAGTACTTC
j_call: TRBJ2-5
clone_size: -
d_call: TRBD1
v_call: TRBV6-5

cdr3_aa: CASSRQGSNDNEQFF
cdr3_nt: TGTGCCAGCAGTCGACAGGGGTCTAACGACAATGAGCAGTTCTTC
j_call: TRBJ2-1
clone_size: once
d_call: TRBD1
v_call: TRBV6-2/TRBV6-3

cdr3_aa: CASSVQGIADSPLHF
cdr3_nt: TGTGCCAGCAGCGTACAGGGGATAGCAGATTCACCCCTCCACTTT
j_call: TRBJ1-6
clone_size: few
d_call: -
v_call: TRBV9

cdr3_aa: CASSVDAGAGPYEQYF
cdr3_nt: TGTGCCAGCAGCGTAGATGCGGGGGCCGGCCCCTACGAGCAGTACTTC
j_call: TRBJ2-7
clone_size: -
d_call: -
v_call: TRBV9

cdr3_aa: CASSFPMGQVTGELFF
cdr3_nt: TGTGCCAGCAGCTTCCCCATGGGACAGGTTACCGGGGAGCTGTTTTTT
j_call: TRBJ2-2
clone_size: -
d_call: TRBD1
v_call: TRBV5-4

cdr3_aa: CASSLGSSGEAFF
cdr3_nt: TGTGCCAGCAGCTTAGGGTCAAGCGGTGAAGCTTTCTTT
j_call: TRBJ1-1
clone_size: -
d_call: -
v_call: TRBV7-2

cdr3_aa: CSVEGDYF
cdr3_nt: TGCAGCGTTGAGGGCGATTACTTC
j_call: TRBJ2-7
clone_size: -
d_call: -
v_call: TRBV29-1

cdr3_aa: CASSAGTGPNTGELFF
cdr3_nt: TGTGCCAGCAGTGCGGGGACAGGGCCGAACACCGGGGAGCTGTTTTTT
j_call: TRBJ2-2
clone_size: -
d_call: TRBD1
v_call: TRBV6-2/TRBV6-3

cdr3_aa: CASSEEAGLLNSPLHF
cdr3_nt: TGTGCCAGCAGTGAAGAGGCAGGGCTTTTGAATTCACCCCTCCACTTT
j_call: TRBJ1-6
clone_size: -
d_call: -
v_call: TRBV2

cdr3_aa: CASSELQGETTSFF
cdr3_nt: TGTGCCAGCAGTGAATTACAGGGGGAGACCACCTCTTTTTTT
j_call: TRBJ1-4
clone_size: -
d_call: TRBD1
v_call: TRBV2

cdr3_aa: CASSQDHRQTEAFF
cdr3_nt: TGTGCCAGCAGCCAAGATCACAGGCAGACTGAAGCTTTCTTT
j_call: TRBJ1-1
clone_size: few
d_call: -
v_call: TRBV14

cdr3_aa: CASSLGQPYEQYF
cdr3_nt: TGTGCCAGCAGTTTAGGGCAGCCCTACGAGCAGTACTTC
j_call: TRBJ2-7
clone_size: -
d_call: -
v_call: TRBV27

cdr3_aa: CASSEQGALTGELFF
cdr3_nt: TGTGCCAGCAGCGAGCAGGGGGCGCTCACCGGGGAGCTGTTTTTT
j_call: TRBJ2-2
clone_size: once
d_call: TRBD1
v_call: TRBV6-5

cdr3_aa: CASSPQGGQPQHF
cdr3_nt: TGTGCCAGCAGCCCCCAGGGGGGTCAGCCCCAGCATTTT
j_call: TRBJ1-5
clone_size: -
d_call: TRBD1
v_call: TRBV5-4

cdr3_aa: CASRASGGLNTDTQYF
cdr3_nt: TGCGCCAGCAGGGCTAGCGGGGGGCTTAACACAGATACGCAGTATTTT
j_call: TRBJ2-3
clone_size: -
d_call: TRBD2
v_call: TRBV5-1

cdr3_aa: CAIRGSGGNYNEQFF
cdr3_nt: TGTGCCATCAGGGGGAGCGGGGGGAATTACAATGAGCAGTTCTTC
j_call: TRBJ2-1
clone_size: -
d_call: TRBD2
v_call: TRBV10-3

cdr3_aa: CASSMDRDRLSSSYNEQFF
cdr3_nt: TGTGCCAGTAGTATGGATAGGGACAGACTTTCGAGCTCCTACAATGAGCAGTTCTTC
j_call: TRBJ2-1
clone_size: -
d_call: TRBD1
v_call: TRBV19

cdr3_aa: CATSDPGQPHEAFF
cdr3_nt: TGTGCCACCAGTGATCCGGGACAGCCACATGAAGCTTTCTTT
j_call: TRBJ1-1
clone_size: -
d_call: TRBD1
v_call: TRBV24-1

cdr3_aa: CASRSRLAAIYEQYF
cdr3_nt: TGTGCCAGCAGGTCCAGACTAGCAGCAATCTACGAGCAGTACTTC
j_call: TRBJ2-7
clone_size: -
d_call: TRBD2
v_call: TRBV6-6

cdr3_aa: CASSQGALKNEAFF
cdr3_nt: TGTGCCAGCAGCCAGGGGGCCTTAAAGAACGAAGCTTTCTTT
j_call: TRBJ1-1
clone_size: -
d_call: TRBD1
v_call: TRBV6-5

cdr3_aa: CASRAIGGSGTEAFF
cdr3_nt: TGTGCCAGCAGAGCCATAGGGGGCAGTGGCACTGAAGCTTTCTTT
j_call: TRBJ1-1
clone_size: -
d_call: TRBD1
v_call: TRBV7-9

cdr3_aa: CASSRMTGPFFHF
cdr3_nt: TGCGCCAGCAGTCGAATGACAGGTCCATTCTTCCACTTT
j_call: TRBJ1-6
clone_size: -
d_call: -
v_call: TRBV23-1

cdr3_aa: CASSYAEGGVNQPQHF
cdr3_nt: TGTGCCAGCAGTTACGCGGAGGGGGGGGTTAATCAGCCCCAGCATTTT
j_call: TRBJ1-5
clone_size: -
d_call: -
v_call: TRBV6-5

cdr3_aa: CASSSIQGALNEKLFF
cdr3_nt: TGTGCCAGCAGTTCAATTCAGGGGGCCCTTAATGAAAAACTGTTTTTT
j_call: TRBJ1-4
clone_size: -
d_call: TRBD1
v_call: TRBV27

cdr3_aa: CASSDYRQGLGGTGELFF
cdr3_nt: TGTGCCAGCAGTGATTACCGACAGGGGTTGGGGGGCACCGGGGAGCTGTTTTTT
j_call: TRBJ2-2
clone_size: -
d_call: TRBD1
v_call: TRBV6-1

cdr3_aa: CASSELVNYGYTF
cdr3_nt: TGTGCCAGCAGTGAATTAGTGAACTATGGCTACACCTTC
j_call: TRBJ1-2
clone_size: -
d_call: -
v_call: TRBV2

cdr3_aa: CASSQDLPNTQYF
cdr3_nt: TGTGCCAGCAGCCAAGATCTACCCAATACGCAGTATTTT
j_call: TRBJ2-3
clone_size: -
d_call: -
v_call: TRBV3-1/TRBV3-2